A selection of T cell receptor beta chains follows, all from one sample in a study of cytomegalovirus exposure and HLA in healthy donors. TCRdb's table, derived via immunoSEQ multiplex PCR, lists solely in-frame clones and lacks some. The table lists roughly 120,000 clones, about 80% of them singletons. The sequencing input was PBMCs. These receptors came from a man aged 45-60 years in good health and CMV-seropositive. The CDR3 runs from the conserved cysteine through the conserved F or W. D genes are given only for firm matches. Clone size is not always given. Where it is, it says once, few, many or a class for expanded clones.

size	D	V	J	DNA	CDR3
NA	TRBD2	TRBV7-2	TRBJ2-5	TGTGCCAGCAGCCCAAATGGCCTAGCGGGACGGGAGACCCAGTACTTC	CASSPNGLAGRETQYF
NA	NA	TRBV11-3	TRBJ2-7	TGTGCCAGCAGCTTAATGGCAGGGTTTGAGCAGTACTTC	CASSLMAGFEQYF
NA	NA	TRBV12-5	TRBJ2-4	TGTGCTAGTGGTTTGGTACATTTTCATGAGGGAACGCCTATAGCCAAAAACATTCAGTACTTC	CASGLVHFHEGTPIAKNIQYF
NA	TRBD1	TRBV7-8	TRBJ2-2	TGTGCCGCGGGACAGGAGAACACCGGGGAGCTGTTTTTT	CAAGQENTGELFF
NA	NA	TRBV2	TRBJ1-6	TGTGCCAGCAGGGCGGAGGGATTTAACTATAATTCACCCCTCCACTTT	CASRAEGFNYNSPLHF
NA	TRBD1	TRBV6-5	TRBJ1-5	TGTGCCAGCAGTTTACAGGGGAATCAGCCCCAGCATTTT	CASSLQGNQPQHF
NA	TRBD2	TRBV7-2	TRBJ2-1	TGTGCCAGCTCACTACGAACCCAAGCGGGAGGGCCGAATGAGCAGTTCTTC	CASSLRTQAGGPNEQFF
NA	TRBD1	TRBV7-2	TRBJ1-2	TGTGCCAGCAGCTCCGGACAGGGACTTAACTATGGCTACACCTTC	CASSSGQGLNYGYTF
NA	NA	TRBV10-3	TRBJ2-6	TGTGCCATCAGTGGCGGAGACTCCTCTGGGGCCAACGTCCTGACTTTC	CAISGGDSSGANVLTF
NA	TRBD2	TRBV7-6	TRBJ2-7	TGTGCCAGCTCTAGGCGGGAGGAAGGCGAGCAGTACTTC	CASSRREEGEQYF
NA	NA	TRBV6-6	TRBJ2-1	TGTGCCAGCACTAAGAACAATGAGCAGTTCTTC	CASTKNNEQFF
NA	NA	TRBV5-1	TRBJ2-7	TGCGCCAGCAGCTTTGGGGGGGGCACCTACGAGCAGTACTTC	CASSFGGGTYEQYF
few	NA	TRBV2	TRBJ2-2	TGTGCCAGCAGTGAAGGGGCAGCAACCGGGGAGCTGTTTTTT	CASSEGAATGELFF
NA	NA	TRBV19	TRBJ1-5	TGTGCCAGTAGTCAGGGGAGCGTTGGCAATCAGCCCCAGCATTTT	CASSQGSVGNQPQHF
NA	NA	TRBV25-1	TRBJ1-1	TGTGCCAGCAGTGAAGCACGGGGGACGGCCGAAGCTTTCTTT	CASSEARGTAEAFF
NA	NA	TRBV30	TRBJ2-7	TGTGCTGTACTCTCCCAGGCAAGCCCTTACGAGCAGTACTTC	CAVLSQASPYEQYF
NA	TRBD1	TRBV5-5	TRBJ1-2	TGTGCCAGCAGCTTGTATGGGACAGGGAACAACTATGGCTACACCTTC	CASSLYGTGNNYGYTF
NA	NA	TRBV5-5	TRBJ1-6	TGTGCCAGCAGCTTGGTCGAGGTTCGGAATTCACCCCTCCACTTT	CASSLVEVRNSPLHF
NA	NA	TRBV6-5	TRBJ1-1	TGTGCCAGCAGTTTGAGGGGGAAAGCTTTCTTT	CASSLRGKAFF
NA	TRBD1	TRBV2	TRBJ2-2	TGTGCCAGCAGTGAAAGGGACAGAACCGGGGAGCTGTTTTTT	CASSERDRTGELFF
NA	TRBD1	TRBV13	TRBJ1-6	TGTGCCAGCAGCTTATCTTGGGACAGTAAAAATTCCCCCCTCCACTTT	CASSLSWDSKNSPLHF
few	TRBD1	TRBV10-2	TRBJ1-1	TGCGCCAGCAGTACAGGGGATACGAACACTGAAGCTTTCTTT	CASSTGDTNTEAFF
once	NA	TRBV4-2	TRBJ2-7	TGTGCCAGCAGCCAAGGGGACATCGGCAACTACGAGCAGTACTTC	CASSQGDIGNYEQYF
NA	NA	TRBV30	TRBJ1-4	TGTGCATACCCGGACTCCGGTGGTGAAAAACTGTTTTTT	CAYPDSGGEKLFF
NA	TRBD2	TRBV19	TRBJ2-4	TGTGCCAGTAGTATAGGACTAGCGGGAGGTACGAACATTCAGTACTTC	CASSIGLAGGTNIQYF